This T cell receptor (beta chain) was obtained from a study of OX40 agonist ivuxolimab in advanced cancers. Study-level background: The costimulatory receptor OX40 (CD134) was targeted by ivuxolimab, a fully human IgG2 agonistic monoclonal antibody. Intravenous ivuxolimab was administered to patients every 2 weeks at six dose levels: 0.01, 0.1, 0.3, 1.5, 3 and 10 mg/kg. Among the 50 to 55 dose-escalation patients, roughly 20 had hepatocellular carcinoma, approximately 15 melanoma, 9 renal cell carcinoma and 9 head and neck cancer. A male proportion of around 83% and a mean age of about 60 years, ranging from 23 to 79, were recorded for the dose-escalation cohort. Patients were allowed to have had prior anti-PD-1, anti-PD-L1 or anti-CTLA-4 therapy, and 40% of the dose-escalation patients had previously received checkpoint inhibitors. Three dose-escalation patients achieved partial responses, one with hepatocellular carcinoma and two with cutaneous melanoma. Peripheral TCRbeta sequencing was intended to test whether TCR sequence diversity was altered and clonal T-cell expansion was caused by ivuxolimab. The paper describes the monotherapy dose-escalation part (N of about 57 patients) of the phase I trial of ivuxolimab. Study-wide findings and limitations: Low levels of normalized T-cell clonal expansion were also seen in some nonresponding patients. In partial responders in the 0.1-3.0 mg/kg groups, normalized peripheral clonal expansion was found to be among the lowest, especially among CD8+ T cells. The antigen specificity of the clonally expanded peripheral T cells was not determined. After ivuxolimab, more expanded clones were found on average in CD8+ T cells than in CD4+ T cells. At doses from 0.1 to 3.0 mg/kg, clonal expansion was seen in both CD4+ and CD8+ blood T cells between baseline and week 6.

In this sample, this clone turned up once. Its antigen remains undetermined. No much larger clone exists at a distance of one base, and base qualities are not known. Genomic DNA was extracted from sorted cells for sequencing of the TCRbeta CDR3 region. TCRbeta CDR3 regions were sequenced using the immunoSEQ Assay. This immuneACCESS table, as held by TCRdb, lists in-frame sequences with V and J called but not all clones. Of the missing ones, under half trace to an unresolved V gene in checked studies; the others have no known cause. Recorded for this sample are roughly 100,000 clones; about nine tenths of them occurred a single time. Clones ranked in the top ten supply 0.48% of the sample. Trimming takes 5 bases off V and 2 bases off J; junction bases not matched to a gene: 8. The CDR3, cysteine through phenylalanine, is 16 amino acids long. The only DNA kept is the CDR3, 48 bases in frame from the first base. From the germline V gene, CDR1 is KGHSH and CDR2 is LQKENI.

Patients with autoimmune disease history or receiving systemic immunosuppression were excluded from the trial. Peripheral blood for TCR sequencing was collected from all dose cohorts at baseline, on cycle 4 day 1, and on cycle 7 day 1. The samples were taken from a phase I, first-in-human, multicenter, open-label dose-escalation trial of ivuxolimab. Adults with locally advanced or metastatic melanoma, renal cell, hepatocellular, or head and neck squamous cell carcinoma were enrolled in the trial. Before TCR sequencing, CD4+ T cells and CD8+ T cells were sorted from peripheral blood as separate populations.

This receptor chain uses TRBV18 and TRBJ2-2; 7 junctional bases match TRBD1. The sequences come from CD4+ or CD8+ T cells sorted from blood, collected in a trial of the OX40 agonist ivuxolimab. The clonotype comes from an adult with an advanced solid tumor such as melanoma, head and neck, liver or kidney cancer. The CDR3 protein: CASSTRQGVNTGELFF. The sequenced DNA: TGTGCCAGCTCAACACGACAGGGTGTTAACACCGGGGAGCTGTTTTTT.